This T cell receptor (beta chain) was found in a study of OX40 agonist ivuxolimab in advanced cancers. The overall study: The dose-escalation group included hepatocellular carcinoma, melanoma, renal cell carcinoma and head and neck cancer. The study's findings and limits: Some of the lowest clonal expansion was seen in partial responders at 0.1-3.0 mg/kg.

The CDR3 loop spans 11 amino acids. CDR1 SGHAT and CDR2 FQNNGV come from the germline V gene. V shed 8 bases, J shed 11 bases, and the junction held 7 bases outside the gene matches. About this clone: What it recognizes is unknown.

Repertoires were generated with immunoSEQ multiplex PCR, while TCRdb's copy carries only in-frame clones and drops some. The sample lists around 66,000 clones; 85% were seen once. The sequence was obtained from an adult with an advanced solid tumor such as melanoma, head and neck, liver or kidney cancer. The chain uses TRBV11-2 and TRBJ1-1; 8 bases are shared with TRBD1. The sample consisted of CD4+ or CD8+ T cells sorted from blood, taken in a trial of the OX40 agonist ivuxolimab. CDR3 sequence (DNA): TGTGCCAGCGGACAGGGTTTTGATGCTTTCTTT. This gives the protein CASGQGFDAFF.